Included here is one TCR beta chain sequence, with context. These data originate in a study of CD8 T cells in Susac syndrome. cDNA came from approximately 0.5 to 1 ug RNA primed by random hexamers. Via MiXCR, TCRdb re-called the immunoSEQ multiplex PCR reads, giving one row per CDR3 protein. This sample has 100,000 to 150,000 distinct CDR3 sequences; 75% to 90% occur once, and the top ten carry roughly 0.48%. The sequence was obtained from a human donor with multiple sclerosis. Sample: CD8+ T cells from PBMCs.

The CDR3 DNA reads TGTGCCAGCAGCCCCAGATGGGGTTACAATGAGCAGTTCTTC. As protein: CASSPRWGYNEQFF. The chain couples TRBV9 to TRBJ2-1; D is ambiguous. V was cut by 4 bases and J by 4 bases, with 12 bases left in between. Germline V gene lookup returns CDR1 SGDLS and CDR2 YYNGEE. This CDR3 spans 14 amino acids.